Following are 24 T cell receptor beta chains from one sample sequenced in a study of vaccination effects on CD4 cells after COVID-19. Here immunoSEQ multiplex PCR was the method, and the copy in TCRdb shows in-frame clones only, minus some. The sample yields under 65,000 clones, around three quarters seen once. No antigen has been assigned to these receptors. Before any sequencing was done, the ViraFEST assay used viral peptide pools to expand antigen-specific CD4+ T cells. Researchers isolated CD4+ T cells once 9 to 11 days of culture had elapsed. SARS-CoV-2 infection was confirmed by PCR in the person between March and December 2020. The source material was CD4+ T cells from PBMCs cultured with HIV peptides, sampled before COVID-19 vaccination. As for subset: HIV-1 Nef peptide pool negative control/reference culture. The receptors stem from a human donor who had a prior SARS-CoV-2 infection.

The CDR3 protein is CSARRNRGTMNTEAFF. The CDR3 DNA reads TGCAGCGCTAGAAGAAACAGGGGGACCATGAACACTGAAGCTTTCTTT. The chain joins TRBV29-1 to TRBJ1-1, with TRBD1 matching 8 bases. The CDR3 is 16 residues long. V shed 7 bases, J shed 0 bases, and the junction held 13 bases outside the gene matches. The V gene's germline CDR1 is SQVTM and CDR2 ANQGSEA.

The chain joins TRBV21-1 to TRBJ1-2. TRBV21-1 is a listed pseudogene. CDR3 length equals 18 residues. CDR3 sequence reads: CASSTQPGREKDWYGYTF. As DNA, the CDR3 is TGTGCCAGCAGCACCCAGCCCGGCCGAGAGAAGGATTGGTATGGCTACACCTTC.

V gene TRBV4-2 combines with J gene TRBJ1-4; D may be TRBD1 (5 bases). Deletions cut 0 bases from V and 7 bases from J, with 21 bases between. The length of the CDR3 is 18 residues. CDR1 and CDR2 (germline): LGHNA, YNFKEQ. This CDR3 is CASSQEGSLVGRGEKLFF. In DNA, the CDR3 is TGTGCCAGCAGCCAAGAAGGGAGTTTGGTGGGACGAGGTGAAAAACTGTTTTTT.

V gene TRBV6-5 combines with J gene TRBJ1-6, with D perhaps matching TRBD1 (5 bases). V was pared by 6 bases and J by 5 bases, with 11 bases between. The length of the CDR3 is 14 residues. The germline V gene encodes CDR1 MNHEY and CDR2 SVGAGI. CDR3: CASRPGRNNSPLHF. For the CDR3, the DNA is TGTGCCAGCAGACCGGGGCGGAATAATTCACCCCTCCACTTT.

V usage is TRBV30 and J usage is TRBJ1-3; perhaps TRBD1 as D (6 bases). The V gene lost 2 bases and the J gene lost 0 bases, with 14 bases spanning the gap. CDR1 and CDR2 from the germline V gene are GTSNPN and SVGIG (reference sequence). The CDR3 spans 16 residues. The CDR3 loop reads CAWSPNRASSGNTIYF. The DNA of the CDR3 is TGTGCCTGGAGTCCAAACAGGGCGAGCTCTGGAAACACCATATATTTT.

J is TRBJ1-6 and V is TRBV7-8, with TRBD1 identical over 8 bases. Germline-derived CDR1 and CDR2 are SGHVS and FQNEAQ. V shed 4 bases, J shed 11 bases, and the junction held 7 bases outside the gene matches. The CDR3 extends over 14 amino acids. The CDR3 DNA reads TGTGCCAGCAGCTCCGGACAGGGCGTGGCACCCCTCCACTTT. Amino acid sequence: CASSSGQGVAPLHF.

The chain carries TRBV15 and TRBJ2-1; the D is unclear. Trimming removed 0 bases at V and 6 bases at J, with 12 bases between. This CDR3 has 15 residues. Germline V gene sequence: CDR1 LNHNV, CDR2 YYDKDF (reference sequence). The CDR3, as DNA: TGTGCCACCAGCAGAGATTTTCCCGACGGCAATGAGCAGTTCTTC. Translation gives CATSRDFPDGNEQFF. The full variable domain, in which reference TRBV15 and TRBJ2-1 provide the parts outside the CDR3, is DAMVIQNPRYQVTQFGKPVTLSCSQTLNHNVMYWYQQKSSQAPKLLFHYYDKDFNNEADTPDNFQSRRPNTSFCFLDIRSPGLGDTAMYLCATSRDFPDGNEQFFGPGTRLTVL.

The V gene is TRBV7-9, the J gene TRBJ2-7, with TRBD2 identical over 8 bases. Per the germline V gene, CDR1 is SEHNR and CDR2 is FQNEAQ (reference sequence). The CDR3 has 14 residues. V lost 5 bases, J lost 3 bases, and 6 bases stayed unmatched. In DNA form, the CDR3 reads TGTGCCAGCAGCCGAGCGGGACTAGACTACGAGCAGTACTTC. Protein: CASSRAGLDYEQYF.

The CDR3 region is CASNVAGGPDTQYF. CDR3 nucleotides: TGTGCCAGCAACGTAGCGGGGGGGCCAGATACGCAGTATTTT. This chain uses TRBV6-5 with TRBJ2-3; 11 nucleotides align to TRBD2. Germline assignment: CDR1 MNHEY and CDR2 SVGAGI. The CDR3 has 14 amino acids. After removal of 7 bases from V and 4 bases from J, the junction contained 4 bases not matched to a gene.

The sample holds one count of this clone. V is TRBV6-5 and J is TRBJ2-1, with a tentative D call TRBD2 (5 bases). Trimming took 0 bases from V and 4 from J, leaving 10 bases between them. The V gene's germline CDR1 is MNHEY and CDR2 SVGAGI. The CDR3 covers 15 residues. The CDR3 region is CASSYSIGEYNEQFF. CDR3 sequence (DNA): TGTGCCAGCAGTTACTCGATCGGGGAGTACAATGAGCAGTTCTTC.

The gene calls are TRBV7-2 and TRBJ2-1; a possible D gene is TRBD2 (6 bases). Trimming took 2 bases from V and 9 from J, leaving 14 bases between them. The germline V gene encodes CDR1 SGHTA and CDR2 FQGNSA. The CDR3 totals 14 residues. DNA for the CDR3: TGTGCCAGCAGCTTAACCCCGTTTAGCGGTGAGCAGTTCTTC. Its translation is CASSLTPFSGEQFF. The full variable domain, completed using reference TRBV7-2 and TRBJ2-1, is GAGVSQSPSNKVTEKGKDVELRCDPISGHTALYWYRQSLGQGLEFLIYFQGNSAPDKSGLPSDRFSAERTGGSVSTLTIQRTQQEDSAVYLCASSLTPFSGEQFFGPGTRLTVL.

This rearrangement joins TRBV5-4 to TRBJ1-1; a weak D match, TRBD1 (5 bases). V was cut by 3 bases and J by 0 bases, with 12 bases left in between. This CDR3 region has 15 residues. Germline CDR1 is SGHNT and CDR2 is YYREEE (reference sequence). The CDR3 sequence is CASSSKTAMNTEAFF. The CDR3 region has the DNA TGTGCCAGCAGCTCGAAGACAGCGATGAACACTGAAGCTTTCTTT.

This rearrangement joins TRBV4-2 to TRBJ2-3; 7 nucleotides agree with TRBD1. After removal of 1 base from V and 4 bases from J, the junction contained 11 bases not matched to a gene. The CDR3 has 17 residues. CDR1 and CDR2 (germline): LGHNA, YNFKEQ. The chain's CDR3 is CASSQVLGDRVADTQYF. CDR3 sequence (DNA): TGTGCCAGCAGCCAAGTTTTAGGAGACAGGGTTGCAGATACGCAGTATTTT.

This clone occurred a few times. The V gene is TRBV9, the J gene TRBJ2-5, with 10 bases matching TRBD2. The CDR3 sequence is 15 residues long. The V gene end was trimmed by 7 bases and the J gene end by 4 bases; junction bases not matched to a gene: 10. From germline, CDR1 is SGDLS and CDR2 YYNGEE. CDR3 region: CASAQAGGPIETQYF. The CDR3 bases are TGTGCCAGCGCGCAAGCGGGGGGGCCAATAGAGACCCAGTACTTC.

The chain combines TRBV3-1 (or the pseudogene TRBV3-2) with TRBJ1-2; D might be TRBD1 (5 bases). The V gene lost 0 bases and the J gene lost 5 bases, with 7 bases spanning the gap. Germline V gives CDR1 LGHDT, CDR2 YNNKEL (reference sequence). The CDR3 is made up of 13 amino acids. As DNA, the CDR3 is TGTGCCAGCAGCCAAGAGACAGAGTATGGCTACACCTTC. Its protein product is CASSQETEYGYTF.

The rearrangement joins TRBV2 to TRBJ2-5; D gene ambiguous. Trimming left V 5 bases short and J 1 base short, with 11 bases between. The CDR3 loop spans 14 amino acids. Germline V gene sequence: CDR1 SNHLY, CDR2 FYNNEI. The CDR3 nucleotides read TGTGCCAGCAGTCGAACCCGTTCCCAAGAGACCCAGTACTTC. It yields the protein CASSRTRSQETQYF.

This clone showed up just once. The chain uses TRBV9 and TRBJ2-3; 8 positions agree with TRBD2. Trimming took 8 bases from V and 4 from J; bases not matched to a gene: 12. In germline, CDR1 is SGDLS, CDR2 YYNGEE. The CDR3 totals 15 residues. The CDR3 loop reads CASKRGTSGADTQYF. In DNA form, the CDR3 reads TGTGCCAGTAAGCGGGGGACATCAGGGGCAGATACGCAGTATTTT.

CDR3 loop: CATSRGDTKRGNTIYF. CDR3 in DNA: TGTGCCACCAGCCGTGGGGACACCAAGAGGGGAAACACCATATATTTT. V and J are TRBV24-1 and TRBJ1-3; tentatively, D is TRBD1 (6 bases). In germline, CDR1 is KGHDR, CDR2 SFDVKD. The ends were cut back, 7 bases at V and 4 bases at J, with 19 bases in the middle. This CDR3 has 16 residues.

For the CDR3, the DNA is TGTGCCAGCAGCCAATACAGGGATTCGAACACCGGGGAGCTGTTTTTT. Its protein product is CASSQYRDSNTGELFF. The rearrangement uses TRBV7-9 and TRBJ2-2, with D perhaps matching TRBD1 (6 bases). The CDR3 covers 16 residues. Deletions cut 5 bases from V and 0 bases from J, with 13 bases between. Germline lookup yields CDR1 SEHNR and CDR2 FQNEAQ (reference sequence).

The gene calls are TRBV19 and TRBJ2-6; perhaps TRBD1 as D (6 bases). CDR3 size: 17 residues. Germline loops: CDR1 LNHDA, CDR2 SQIVND (reference sequence). The V and J ends lost 3 bases and 0 bases respectively, with 12 bases between them. The CDR3 nucleotides read TGTGCCAGTAGTATTGGGGGCCCGACCTCTGGGGCCAACGTCCTGACTTTC. It codes for CASSIGGPTSGANVLTF.

By sample share, this clone is medium-sized (0.01 to 0.1%). V and J are TRBV18 and TRBJ1-1; 10 bases align to TRBD1. After removal of 6 bases from V and 5 bases from J, the junction contained 9 bases not matched to a gene. CDR1 is KGHSH and CDR2 is LQKENI in the germline V gene. The CDR3 runs 15 residues. In DNA form, the CDR3 reads TGTGCCAGCTCGCCGGGACAGGGGTTCATAACTGAAGCTTTCTTT. This encodes CASSPGQGFITEAFF. The full variable domain, rest sourced from reference TRBV18 and TRBJ1-1, is NAGVMQNPRHLVRRRGQEARLRCSPMKGHSHVYWYRQLPEEGLKFMVYLQKENIIDESGMPKERFSAEFPKEGPSILRIQQVVRGDSAAYFCASSPGQGFITEAFFGQGTRLTVV.

The V gene is TRBV6-1, the J gene TRBJ1-5; D might be TRBD1 (5 bases). Germline CDR1 MNHNS, CDR2 SASEGT. This CDR3 comprises 14 residues. V was cut by 1 base and J by 2 bases, with 6 bases left in between. In DNA, the CDR3 is TGTGCCAGCAGTGAAGGGGGGGGCAATCAGCCCCAGCATTTT. Encoded protein: CASSEGGGNQPQHF.

The chain employs TRBV2 and TRBJ1-5, with D possibly TRBD1 on 5 matching bases. Trimming shortened V by 5 bases and J by 4 bases, and 12 bases separated the two germline ends. This CDR3 contains 14 residues. Germline CDR1 and CDR2: SNHLY and FYNNEI. The CDR3 is CASSQERGNQPQHF. The CDR3 nucleotides are TGTGCCAGCAGTCAAGAGAGGGGAAATCAGCCCCAGCATTTT.

This chain joins TRBV4-3 and TRBJ2-2, with D maybe TRBD2 (5 bases). The CDR3 extends over 15 amino acids. V gave up 4 bases and J gave up 4 bases, with 13 bases separating them. CDR1 and CDR2 (germline): LGHNA, YSLEER. CDR3 loop: CASSLSGRGTGELFF. The CDR3 region has the DNA TGCGCCAGCAGCCTGAGCGGTCGAGGCACCGGGGAGCTGTTTTTT.